These 31 T cell receptor beta chains originate from one sample sequenced in a study of T-cell reconstitution after alpha-beta-depleted transplantation in children (dated by TCRdb to the mid-2010s). The intended sense of this specimen's treatment or condition label: allogeneic hematopoietic cell transplantation with graft depleted of TCRalphabeta T cells and CD19 B cells. Library preparation was by PCR. The sequencer listed for this sample is Illumina HiSeq 2500. Molecular barcoding was employed in the preparation of TCR libraries, with unique molecular identifiers being used to normalize TCRbeta repertoire quantification. TCRdb trimmed the raw reads at Q25, called clones with MiXCR and kept productive beta chains. For every CDR3 protein sequence, its rows merge into one entry that carries the most common genes and DNA. The sample table shows around 210,000 distinct CDR3 sequences, and 6.6% are seen once. The top ten constitute 5.5% to 6.5% of the sample.

This specimen consisted of PBMCs, obtained before TCRalphabeta/CD19-depleted stem cell transplant. The receptors were gathered from a boy younger than 10 with acute lymphoblastic leukemia, due to receive a stem cell transplant.

This clonotype showed up many times. The chain uses TRBV9 and TRBJ2-1; TRBD2 matches at 8 bases. V shed 0 bases, J shed 5 bases, and the junction held 4 bases outside the gene matches. The CDR3 loop spans 15 amino acids. The V gene's germline CDR1 is SGDLS and CDR2 YYNGEE. The chain's CDR3 is CASSVEAGGHNEQFF. CDR3 bases: TGTGCCAGCAGCGTAGAGGCGGGAGGACACAATGAGCAGTTCTTC.

This clonotype was counted at least ten times. The rearrangement joins TRBV21-1 to TRBJ2-1. TRBV21-1 is labeled a pseudogene. The CDR3 extends over 14 amino acids. CDR3 sequence reads: CASGQAAAYNEQFF. The CDR3 DNA is TGTGCCAGCGGTCAAGCGGCTGCCTACAATGAGCAGTTCTTC.

This clonotype was seen at least ten times. This chain links TRBV28 with TRBJ2-7, with D possibly TRBD1 on 6 matching bases. Per the germline V gene, CDR1 is MDHEN and CDR2 is SYDVKM. V lost 5 bases and J 2 bases, leaving 16 bases between the germline ends. CDR3 length: 15 residues. This CDR3 reads CASSPTTTGAYEQYF. CDR3 DNA: TGTGCCAGCAGTCCGACCACGACAGGAGCCTACGAGCAGTACTTC.

The CDR3 DNA reads as TGTGCCAGCAGCCACAACGACAGGGGGCAAGGAGGCTACACCTTC. This codes for CASSHNDRGQGGYTF. The chain employs TRBV4-2 and TRBJ1-2, with 10 bases that match TRBD1. Losses at the gene ends were 3 bases for V and 8 bases for J; bases not matched to a gene: 9. Looked up from germline, CDR1 is LGHNA and CDR2 is YNFKEQ. CDR3 size: 15 residues.

This clonotype has only a few counts. The V call is TRBV20-1, the J call TRBJ2-1; the match to TRBD2 covers 15 bases. The CDR3 is 16 residues long. Germline V gene lookup returns CDR1 DFQATT and CDR2 SNEGSKA (reference sequence). Trimming removed 5 bases from V and 0 bases from J; junction bases left unmatched: 2. CDR3 loop: CSAGTSGGYSYNEQFF. The DNA of the CDR3 is TGCAGTGCTGGGACTAGCGGGGGGTACTCCTACAATGAGCAGTTCTTC.

This clonotype occurred many times. The genes are TRBV6-5 and TRBJ2-2, with 10 bases fitting TRBD2. The CDR3 runs to 17 residues. The junction had 4 bases not matched to a gene; V was cut back by 2 bases and J by 1 base. The germline CDR1 and CDR2 sequences are MNHEY and SVGAGI. CDR3 region: CASSYLGTSVNTGELFF. The CDR3 coding sequence is TGTGCCAGCAGTTACCTAGGGACTAGCGTGAACACCGGGGAGCTGTTTTTT.

This clonotype was seen many times. The chain joins TRBV29-1 to TRBJ2-2; D remains ambiguous. The CDR3 extends over 15 amino acids. CDR1 SQVTM and CDR2 ANQGSEA come from the germline V gene. V was clipped by 2 bases and J by 5 bases, with 15 bases between them. The CDR3 loop is CSVEFKWAATGELFF. The CDR3 DNA reads TGCAGCGTTGAATTTAAATGGGCCGCAACCGGGGAGCTGTTTTTT.

This clonotype was observed many times. The chain combines TRBV4-2 with TRBJ1-2; possibly TRBD1 for D (5 bases). Looked up from germline, CDR1 is LGHNA and CDR2 is YNFKEQ. This CDR3 is built from 16 residues. The ends were cut back, 1 base at V and 7 bases at J, with 19 bases in the middle. CDR3 sequence: CASSQGAGNDLSGYTF. CDR3 DNA sequence: TGTGCCAGCAGCCAAGGCGCAGGGAATGATCTTTCTGGCTACACCTTC.

This clonotype was found many times. The chain combines TRBV7-8 with TRBJ2-1; no clear D gene. The germline CDR1 and CDR2 sequences are SGHVS and FQNEAQ. Trimming removed 1 base at V and 5 bases at J, with 9 bases between. The CDR3 consists of 14 residues. CDR3 sequence: CASSLGLFDNEQFF. The CDR3 region has the DNA TGTGCCAGCAGCTTAGGACTTTTCGACAATGAGCAGTTCTTC.

This chain uses TRBV15 with TRBJ1-5, with no clear D. The ends were cut back, 8 bases at V and 0 bases at J, with 8 bases in the middle. This CDR3 is 13 amino acids long. Germline V CDR1 and CDR2: LNHNV, YYDKDF (reference sequence). The CDR3 sequence is CATQPNSNQPQHF. The DNA of the CDR3 is TGTGCCACCCAGCCCAATAGCAATCAGCCCCAGCATTTT. Drawing the rest from reference TRBV15 and TRBJ1-5, the complete variable domain is DAMVIQNPRYQVTQFGKPVTLSCSQTLNHNVMYWYQQKSSQAPKLLFHYYDKDFNNEADTPDNFQSRRPNTSFCFLDIRSPGLGDTAMYLCATQPNSNQPQHFGDGTRLSIL.

This clonotype was seen a few times. The chain couples TRBV5-4 to TRBJ1-1, with a weak D call TRBD1 (6 bases). CDR3 length: 17 residues. CDR1 and CDR2 from the germline V gene are SGHNT and YYREEE (reference sequence). Trimming took 4 bases from V and 1 from J, leaving 20 bases between them. CDR3 sequence (DNA): TGTGCCAGCAGCCGCCCGAGGATGGGGGGGGCGAACACTGAAGCTTTCTTT. Its protein is CASSRPRMGGANTEAFF.

The genes are TRBV21-1 and TRBJ1-1. TRBV21-1 is given as a pseudogene. This CDR3 has 18 residues. The CDR3 nucleotides are TGTGCCAGCAGCATTCTACTAGGGGACTCAAGCGGGGACACTGAAGCTTTCTTT. This translates into CASSILLGDSSGDTEAFF.

The gene calls are TRBV6-2 or TRBV6-3 and TRBJ2-1, with a tentative D call TRBD1 (5 bases). Looked up from germline, CDR1 is MNHEY and CDR2 is SVGEGT. V was clipped by 4 bases and J by 9 bases, with 10 bases between them. This CDR3 has 12 residues. The CDR3 DNA reads as TGTGCCAGCAGTTCAAGGGGATCTGAGCAGTTCTTC. Translated: CASSSRGSEQFF.

This clonotype occurred many times. The chain joins TRBV29-1 to TRBJ2-1; 8 nucleotides match TRBD2. CDR1 and CDR2 (germline): SQVTM, ANQGSEA. This CDR3 region has 13 residues. The V segment lost 5 bases and the J segment 5 bases; nucleotides outside the gene matches: 5. The CDR3 here is CSVTGGEDNEQFF. Here the CDR3 DNA reads TGCAGCGTTACCGGGGGGGAGGACAATGAGCAGTTCTTC.

The sample holds many counts of this clonotype. The chain recombines TRBV29-1 with TRBJ1-2; possibly TRBD1 for D (5 bases). Trimming removed 4 bases at V and 4 bases at J, with 16 bases between. Germline CDR1 is SQVTM and CDR2 is ANQGSEA. There are 14 residues in the CDR3. For the CDR3, the DNA is TGCAGCGTTGGGTCTCCAGGGCCGAGCTATGGCTACACCTTC. Protein sequence: CSVGSPGPSYGYTF.

The gene calls are TRBV20-1 and TRBJ2-7, with TRBD2 matching 7 bases. J gave up 3 bases and V 5 bases, and 13 bases lay outside the gene matches. CDR3 length: 15 amino acids. CDR1 and CDR2 (germline): DFQATT, SNEGSKA (reference sequence). The CDR3 spells CSAPGRWGGNYEQYF. CDR3 in DNA: TGCAGTGCTCCAGGGAGGTGGGGGGGAAACTACGAGCAGTACTTC.

This clonotype was seen more than once but under ten times. The J gene is TRBJ2-5, the V gene TRBV20-1, with 14 bases matching TRBD2. CDR1 and CDR2 from the germline V gene are DFQATT and SNEGSKA (reference sequence). The trim removed 0 bases at V and 2 bases at J, leaving 11 bases unmatched. This CDR3 is built from 19 residues. The CDR3: CSARDRGEGLAGEQETQYF. The CDR3 nucleotides are TGCAGTGCTAGAGATCGGGGGGAGGGACTAGCGGGAGAACAAGAGACCCAGTACTTC.

This clonotype was counted ten times or more. The V call is TRBV20-1, the J call TRBJ1-6, with unresolved D. Germline V CDR1 and CDR2: DFQATT, SNEGSKA (reference sequence). This CDR3 spans 11 amino acids. V lost 4 bases to trimming and J lost 6 bases, with 4 bases between them. The CDR3 coding sequence is TGCAGTGCTACAGCTAATTCACCCCTCCACTTT. This encodes CSATANSPLHF.

This clonotype showed up many times. A junction end diverges from the germline sequence, so it may reflect a read error. The chain links TRBV28 to TRBJ2-5, with a weak D call TRBD2 (5 bases). The length of the CDR3 is 16 residues. Germline CDR1 is MDHEN and CDR2 is SYDVKM. The CDR3 DNA follows: TGTGCCAGCAGTTTACAGGCGGGCTACGACCAAGAGACCCATTACTTC. It specifies CASSLQAGYDQETHYF.

This clonotype was counted at least ten times. The chain carries TRBV9 and TRBJ1-6; 7 bases agree with TRBD1. The V gene's germline CDR1 is SGDLS and CDR2 YYNGEE. The CDR3 is 13 amino acids. V lost 3 bases and J lost 8; bases outside the gene matches: 2. The CDR3 sequence: CASSATGDSPLHF. Written as DNA, the CDR3 is TGTGCCAGCAGCGCCACAGGGGATTCACCCCTCCACTTT.

CDR3 DNA: TGTGCCAGCCTGGTGGCCGGCAGAGAGACCCAGTACTTC. It specifies CASLVAGRETQYF. This chain uses TRBV18 with TRBJ2-5; D gene uncertain. CDR1 is KGHSH, CDR2 LQKENI, per germline. The CDR3 sequence is 13 residues long. Trimming took off 8 bases at V and 4 bases at J, with 14 bases between the two ends.

The chain combines TRBV20-1 with TRBJ2-7, with TRBD2 identical over 9 bases. Germline V CDR1 and CDR2: DFQATT, SNEGSKA (reference sequence). The CDR3 is made up of 17 amino acids. V was clipped by 3 bases and J by 1 base; unmatched bases: 13. The CDR3 DNA follows: TGCAGTGCTAGGGACGCCATAGCGGGGGCGCTTTCCTACGAGCAGTACTTC. It codes for CSARDAIAGALSYEQYF.

This chain uses TRBV5-4 with TRBJ2-1, with 9 bases matching TRBD2. Germline V gene lookup returns CDR1 SGHNT and CDR2 YYREEE (reference sequence). This CDR3 region has 21 residues. V dropped 0 bases and J dropped 10; count of bases not matched to a gene: 26. CDR3 sequence reads: CASSLEIGGRASEVPMGEQFF. The CDR3 DNA sequence: TGTGCCAGCAGCTTGGAGATCGGCGGGAGGGCCTCGGAGGTTCCAATGGGGGAGCAGTTCTTC.

This chain joins TRBV7-2 and TRBJ2-7; 8 bases map to TRBD2. With 3 bases clipped from V and 3 bases from J, the junction kept 7 bases outside the gene matches. In germline, CDR1 is SGHTA, CDR2 FQGNSA. The CDR3 is 15 residues long. The CDR3 DNA follows: TGTGCCAGCAGCTTTCGCGGGAGGCTAGGCTACGAGCAGTACTTC. Translated: CASSFRGRLGYEQYF.

The chain is built from TRBV12-3 or TRBV12-4 and TRBJ1-2, with TRBD1 matching 7 bases. J lost 8 bases, V lost 5 bases, and 11 bases had no gene match. The CDR3 is 14 amino acids. CDR3 residues: CASSPAGGGLGYTF. CDR3 DNA sequence: TGTGCCAGCAGTCCCGCCGGAGGGGGCCTGGGCTACACCTTC.

The rearrangement joins TRBV5-1 to TRBJ2-3, with a tentative D call TRBD2 (6 bases). This CDR3 comprises 13 residues. V lost 4 bases, J lost 2 bases, and 8 bases lay in between. The germline V gene has CDR1 SGHRS and CDR2 YFSETQ. CDR3 nucleotides: TGCGCCAGCAGCGTGGACTACACAGATACGCAGTATTTT. Translating gives CASSVDYTDTQYF.

This clonotype has at least ten counts. The rearrangement joins TRBV20-1 to TRBJ2-5, with 7 positions matching TRBD2. From germline, CDR1 is DFQATT and CDR2 SNEGSKA (reference sequence). The trim removed 4 bases at V and 4 bases at J, leaving 15 bases unmatched. The CDR3 contains 16 residues. CDR3 in amino acids: CSANSRGRGRGETQYF. CDR3 DNA sequence: TGCAGTGCTAACTCTCGGGGACGCGGGAGAGGAGAGACCCAGTACTTC.

The rearrangement uses TRBV7-2 and TRBJ2-2, with 11 bases matching TRBD2. The CDR3 has 17 amino acids. V shed 1 base and J 2 bases; nucleotides not matched to a gene: 3. Germline assignment: CDR1 SGHTA and CDR2 FQGNSA. As DNA, the CDR3 is TGTGCCAGCAGCTTAGTGAGACTAGCGGGAAACACCGGGGAGCTGTTTTTT. Its protein is CASSLVRLAGNTGELFF.

This clonotype appeared many times. V usage is TRBV20-1 and J usage is TRBJ1-2; TRBD1 matches at 10 bases. After removal of 6 bases from V and 2 bases from J, the junction contained 3 bases not matched to a gene. Germline CDR1 reads DFQATT; CDR2 reads SNEGSKA (reference sequence). CDR3 length: 13 residues. CDR3 DNA sequence: TGCAGTGCCGGACAGGGGGTGAACTATGGCTACACCTTC. Translating gives CSAGQGVNYGYTF.

The table lists this clonotype with many counts. CDR3 region: CASSLGGAKNIQYF. CDR3 sequence (DNA): TGTGCCAGCAGCTTAGGTGGGGCGAAAAACATTCAGTACTTC. The chain couples TRBV11-3 to TRBJ2-4; D perhaps matches TRBD1 (5 bases). The CDR3 has 14 residues. CDR1 SGHNT and CDR2 YENEEA come from the germline V gene. V was pared by 1 base and J by 4 bases, with 8 bases between.

This clonotype was seen repeatedly, ten times or more. The chain recombines TRBV12-3 or TRBV12-4 with TRBJ1-3, with D hard to call. This CDR3 spans 11 amino acids. Between the trimmed V and J ends, which lost 6 bases and 8 bases, there was a span of 8 bases. The CDR3 DNA follows: TGTGCCAGCAGCATCGGGTACACCATATATTTT. Its protein is CASSIGYTIYF.